These T cell receptor beta chains were read from a single sample in a study of cytomegalovirus exposure and HLA in healthy donors. Measured with immunoSEQ multiplex PCR; TCRdb has only the in-frame clones, and not every one. The data contain approximately 100,000 clones, around 81% of them singletons. Sequencing was done on a sample of PBMCs. These receptors all stem from a woman in her twenties or thirties in good health and CMV-seronegative. Each CDR3 is given with its conserved first and last residue. The order of the fields is D gene, V gene, clone size, J gene, CDR3 protein, CDR3 DNA. D genes are given only for firm matches. Only part of the rows carry a size: once, few, many, or a class if the clone is expanded.

D: TRBD2; V: TRBV6-1; size: once; J: TRBJ2-5; CDR3: CASTQSGKETQYF; DNA: TGTGCCAGCACCCAAAGCGGGAAAGAGACCCAGTACTTC
D: TRBD1; V: TRBV5-1; size: NA; J: TRBJ2-3; CDR3: CASSYYTGEDTQYF; DNA: TGCGCCAGCAGCTACTATACAGGGGAAGATACGCAGTATTTT
D: TRBD2; V: TRBV5-6; size: NA; J: TRBJ2-1; CDR3: CASSLGTSGSSYNEQFF; DNA: TGTGCCAGCAGCCTCGGGACTAGCGGGAGCTCCTACAATGAGCAGTTCTTC
D: NA; V: TRBV5-1; size: NA; J: TRBJ1-3; CDR3: CASSPGASSSGNTIYF; DNA: TGCGCCAGCAGCCCGGGTGCTTCCAGCTCTGGAAACACCATATATTTT
D: NA; V: TRBV4-2; size: NA; J: TRBJ2-6; CDR3: CASSQGRANSGANVLTF; DNA: TGTGCCAGCAGCCAAGGCAGGGCCAACTCTGGGGCCAACGTCCTGACTTTC
D: TRBD1; V: TRBV6-5; size: NA; J: TRBJ2-7; CDR3: CASSETGTKYEQYF; DNA: TGTGCCAGCAGTGAGACAGGGACAAAATACGAGCAGTACTTC
D: NA; V: TRBV6-5; size: few; J: TRBJ1-4; CDR3: CASSTTGEINEKLFF; DNA: TGTGCCAGCAGTACGACAGGAGAAATAAATGAAAAACTGTTTTTT
D: NA; V: TRBV7-9; size: NA; J: TRBJ2-5; CDR3: CASRHPYQETQYF; DNA: TGTGCCAGCAGACACCCGTACCAAGAGACCCAGTACTTC
D: NA; V: TRBV18; size: few; J: TRBJ1-4; CDR3: CASSIGSTNEKLFF; DNA: TGTGCCAGCTCAATCGGGTCAACTAATGAAAAACTGTTTTTT
D: TRBD1; V: TRBV7-8; size: NA; J: TRBJ1-4; CDR3: CASSLDRGSEKLFF; DNA: TGTGCCAGCAGCCTGGACAGGGGGAGTGAAAAACTGTTTTTT
D: TRBD2; V: TRBV5-1; size: NA; J: TRBJ2-1; CDR3: CASSLVGTSGNNEQFF; DNA: TGCGCCAGCAGCTTGGTTGGGACTAGCGGGAACAATGAGCAGTTCTTC
D: NA; V: TRBV18; size: NA; J: TRBJ1-1; CDR3: CASSPLTGNTEAFF; DNA: TGTGCCAGCTCACCTTTGACAGGGAACACTGAAGCTTTCTTT
D: TRBD1; V: TRBV5-5; size: NA; J: TRBJ2-2; CDR3: CASSVLGQGNTGELFF; DNA: TGTGCCAGCAGCGTACTAGGACAGGGAAACACCGGGGAGCTGTTTTTT
D: NA; V: TRBV19; size: NA; J: TRBJ2-5; CDR3: CASSFTAGETQYF; DNA: TGTGCCAGTAGTTTCACAGCGGGAGAGACCCAGTACTTC
D: NA; V: TRBV28; size: NA; J: TRBJ1-1; CDR3: CATYVQTAEAFF; DNA: TGTGCCACATATGTTCAAACAGCTGAAGCTTTCTTT
D: TRBD1; V: TRBV6-6; size: NA; J: TRBJ1-6; CDR3: CASSPTGGNSPLHF; DNA: TGTGCCAGCAGTCCGACAGGGGGGAATTCACCCCTCCACTTT
D: TRBD2; V: TRBV7-8; size: NA; J: TRBJ2-7; CDR3: CASSLRLAGEQYF; DNA: TGTGCCAGCAGCCTACGACTAGCGGGTGAGCAGTACTTC
D: TRBD2; V: TRBV7-9; size: NA; J: TRBJ2-3; CDR3: CASIGLAGGTQYF; DNA: TGTGCCAGCATTGGACTAGCGGGAGGTACGCAGTATTTT
D: TRBD1; V: TRBV7-6; size: NA; J: TRBJ1-5; CDR3: CASSLTGGPNQPQHF; DNA: TGTGCCAGCAGCTTGACAGGGGGCCCCAATCAGCCCCAGCATTTT
D: NA; V: TRBV30; size: NA; J: TRBJ2-7; CDR3: CAWSVFTRSEQYF; DNA: TGTGCCTGGAGTGTATTTACTCGCTCTGAGCAGTACTTC
D: NA; V: TRBV5-1; size: NA; J: TRBJ2-2; CDR3: CASSLGQNTGELFF; DNA: TGCGCCAGCAGCTTGGGACAGAACACCGGGGAGCTGTTTTTT
D: TRBD1; V: TRBV30; size: NA; J: TRBJ2-7; CDR3: CAWSPLTGGKFYEQYF; DNA: TGTGCCTGGAGTCCACTCACAGGGGGCAAATTTTACGAGCAGTACTTC
D: TRBD1; V: TRBV5-1; size: NA; J: TRBJ2-7; CDR3: CASRLGTALLYEQYF; DNA: TGCGCCAGCAGATTAGGGACAGCCCTCCTCTACGAGCAGTACTTC
D: TRBD2; V: TRBV5-1; size: NA; J: TRBJ2-3; CDR3: CASSLDAGVTDTQYF; DNA: TGCGCCAGCAGCTTGGATGCGGGAGTGACAGATACGCAGTATTTT
D: NA; V: TRBV6-5; size: NA; J: TRBJ1-6; CDR3: CASSRPGREASPLHF; DNA: TGTGCCAGCAGTCGACCCGGGCGGGAAGCGTCACCCCTCCACTTT
D: NA; V: TRBV5-1; size: NA; J: TRBJ2-4; CDR3: CASSLGVGGSNIQYF; DNA: TGCGCCAGCAGCTTGGGGGTAGGAGGTTCAAACATTCAGTACTTC
D: TRBD1; V: TRBV4-1; size: NA; J: TRBJ1-4; CDR3: CASSRGVDRVGVVGEKLFF; DNA: TGCGCCAGCAGCCGGGGAGTAGACAGGGTCGGGGTTGTTGGGGAAAAACTGTTTTTT
D: TRBD1; V: TRBV28; size: NA; J: TRBJ2-7; CDR3: CASEIDRAPYEQYF; DNA: TGTGCCAGCGAGATTGACAGGGCCCCCTACGAGCAGTACTTC
D: NA; V: TRBV4-3; size: NA; J: TRBJ2-7; CDR3: CASSQKGGPLGSYEQYF; DNA: TGCGCCAGCAGCCAAAAAGGGGGACCTTTGGGGTCTTACGAGCAGTACTTC
D: NA; V: TRBV10-2; size: NA; J: TRBJ1-6; CDR3: CASIEDGSYNSPLHF; DNA: TGCGCCAGCATCGAGGATGGCTCCTATAATTCACCCCTCCACTTT
D: TRBD1; V: TRBV30; size: NA; J: TRBJ1-3; CDR3: CAWRPNRGTSGNTIYF; DNA: TGTGCCTGGAGACCAAACAGGGGTACTTCTGGAAACACCATATATTTT
D: NA; V: TRBV7-9; size: NA; J: TRBJ1-1; CDR3: CSSSLGRGNTEAFF; DNA: TGTTCCAGCAGCTTAGGTCGAGGGAACACTGAAGCTTTCTTT
D: TRBD1; V: TRBV5-1; size: NA; J: TRBJ1-1; CDR3: CASSREIQQGDTEAFF; DNA: TGCGCCAGCAGCCGAGAGATTCAACAGGGGGACACTGAAGCTTTCTTT
D: NA; V: TRBV18; size: NA; J: TRBJ1-1; CDR3: CASSPPTGNTEAFF; DNA: TGTGCCAGCTCACCACCAACAGGGAACACTGAAGCTTTCTTT
D: TRBD1; V: TRBV5-1; size: NA; J: TRBJ2-7; CDR3: CASSSGQALPYEQYF; DNA: TGCGCCAGCAGCTCCGGACAGGCTTTGCCATACGAGCAGTACTTC